Shown below are 26 T cell receptor beta chains from a single sample sequenced in a study of identical twins. One entry per CDR3 protein, called by TCRdb with MiXCR from the 5' RACE reads. Of roughly 1,500,000 distinct CDR3 sequences in the sample, under 35% were seen once. Sequenced input: cord blood. The receptors stem from a newborn girl in good health.

The genes are TRBV27 and TRBJ2-4; 8 nucleotides match TRBD1. J was trimmed by 13 bases and V by 5 bases; bases with no gene match: 16. The CDR3 extends over 15 amino acids. Germline CDR1 is MNHEY and CDR2 is SMNVEV (reference sequence). The CDR3 sequence is CASSRTGRRYKGQYF. In DNA, the CDR3 is TGTGCCAGCAGTCGGACAGGGCGGAGATACAAGGGGCAGTACTTC.

In nucleotides, the CDR3 is TGTGCCAGCACCCGGACACCGAACACCGGGGAGCTGTTTTTT. Translated: CASTRTPNTGELFF. V and J are TRBV6-4 and TRBJ2-2; tentative D call: TRBD1 (5 bases). The V end lost 7 bases, the J end lost 0 bases, and 9 bases lay between the germline ends. CDR1 MRHNA and CDR2 SNTAGT come from the germline V gene. The CDR3 sequence is 14 residues long.

The V gene is TRBV29-1, the J gene TRBJ1-5, with unresolved D. Germline V gene sequence: CDR1 SQVTM, CDR2 ANQGSEA. The CDR3 consists of 12 residues. V dropped 4 bases and J dropped 3 bases, with 7 bases sitting between them. This CDR3 reads CSVVEANQPQHF. The DNA of the CDR3 is TGCAGCGTTGTAGAAGCCAATCAGCCCCAGCATTTT. The variable domain in full, with the rest retrieved from reference TRBV29-1 and TRBJ1-5, is SAVISQKPSRDICQRGTSLTIQCQVDSQVTMMFWYRQQPGQSLTLIATANQGSEATYESGFVIDKFPISRPNLTFSTLTVSNMSPEDSSIYLCSVVEANQPQHFGDGTRLSIL.

The chain is built from TRBV12-3 or TRBV12-4 and TRBJ2-2; D may be TRBD1 or TRBD2 (5 bases each). V was clipped by 10 bases and J by 2 bases, with 11 bases between them. CDR3 length: 13 residues. CDR3 sequence reads: CATGRKNTGELFF. The CDR3 nucleotides are TGTGCCACGGGACGGAAAAACACCGGGGAGCTGTTTTTT.

Only a few counts were recorded for this clonotype. V is TRBV5-6 and J is TRBJ2-1, with a tentative D call TRBD1 (5 bases). The CDR3 is 16 residues long. V was pared by 2 bases and J by 4 bases, with 16 bases between. Germline CDR1 reads SGHDT; CDR2 reads YYEEEE. The CDR3 bases are TGTGCCAGCAGCTTAACAGGTCTTAAACCATACAATGAGCAGTTCTTC. Protein: CASSLTGLKPYNEQFF.

V gene TRBV7-2 combines with J gene TRBJ1-1, with 9 bases lining up with TRBD1. V was clipped by 4 bases and J by 2 bases; unmatched bases: 11. The germline V gene encodes CDR1 SGHTA and CDR2 FQGNSA. The CDR3 spans 17 residues. CDR3 DNA: TGTGCCAGCAGCTCGCTACCGGGACAGGGTTACAACACTGAAGCTTTCTTT. As protein: CASSSLPGQGYNTEAFF.

This clonotype showed up just a few times. V and J are TRBV20-1 and TRBJ2-3; D perhaps matches TRBD2 (5 bases). The CDR3 is made up of 14 amino acids. Trimming took 3 bases from V and 4 from J, leaving 14 bases between them. Germline values: CDR1 DFQATT, CDR2 SNEGSKA (reference sequence). The CDR3: CSASERRGPDTQYF. In DNA form, the CDR3 reads TGCAGTGCTAGTGAAAGGAGAGGGCCAGATACGCAGTATTTT.

The chain joins TRBV3-1 to TRBJ2-2; D remains ambiguous. V was clipped by 3 bases and J by 6 bases, with 11 bases between them. The CDR3 totals 14 residues. Germline CDR1 reads LGHDT; CDR2 reads YNNKEL (reference sequence). CDR3 region: CASSHSYPAGELFF. Written as DNA, the CDR3 is TGTGCCAGCAGCCACAGCTATCCGGCCGGGGAGCTGTTTTTT.

This clonotype was detected a few times. The rearrangement uses TRBV4-1 and TRBJ2-1; 7 bases are shared with TRBD2. Germline V gene sequence: CDR1 MGHRA, CDR2 YSYEKL. The CDR3 is 20 amino acids. Unmatched junction bases numbered 18, after V lost 4 bases and J lost 0 bases. The CDR3, as DNA: TGCGCCAGCAGCCGGCTACAGAACCCTTTTCGGGAGGCCTCCTACAATGAGCAGTTCTTC. Amino acid sequence: CASSRLQNPFREASYNEQFF.

The gene calls are TRBV20-1 and TRBJ2-1; 8 positions agree with TRBD2. The J call may not be correct, given that the DNA end is closer to TRBJ2-7. The germline gives CDR1 DFQATT, CDR2 SNEGSKA (reference sequence). The CDR3 is 13 residues long. CDR3 protein: CSARTSAYNEQYF. Written as DNA, the CDR3 is TGCAGTGCTAGGACTAGCGCCTACAATGAGCAGTACTTC.

As for this clonotype: A junction boundary mismatches the germline segment, possibly from a read error. The gene calls are TRBV5-1 and TRBJ2-3, with a weak D call TRBD2 (7 bases). This CDR3 comprises 16 residues. Germline V lookup: CDR1 SGHRS, CDR2 YFSETQ. In DNA, the CDR3 is TGCGTCAGCAGCTTGGGGGCTAGCGGAGTCACAGATACGCAGTATTTT. Residues: CVSSLGASGVTDTQYF.

This clonotype has just a few counts. The chain joins TRBV20-1 to TRBJ2-1; no firm D call. The CDR3 sequence is 16 residues long. V lost 3 bases and J lost 4, with 19 bases in between. Germline CDR1 and CDR2: DFQATT and SNEGSKA (reference sequence). In DNA form, the CDR3 reads TGCAGTGCTAGGTCAGCTGATCTTACCCTTTACAATGAGCAGTTCTTC. Translating gives CSARSADLTLYNEQFF.

V gene TRBV7-2 combines with J gene TRBJ1-2; D is undetermined. This CDR3 has 14 residues. Germline V gene sequence: CDR1 SGHTA, CDR2 FQGNSA. The V end was cut by 1 base, the J end by 5 bases, with 11 bases between. CDR3 sequence (DNA): TGTGCCAGCAGCTTAGGATACGTTACATATGGCTACACCTTC. This codes for CASSLGYVTYGYTF.

In this sample, this clonotype turned up many times. This sequence joins TRBV20-1 and TRBJ2-7; TRBD1 matches at 7 bases. Per germline, CDR1 DFQATT and CDR2 SNEGSKA (reference sequence). The junction had 8 bases not matched to a gene; V was cut back by 4 bases and J by 2 bases. The CDR3 has 14 amino acids. CDR3 bases: TGCAGTGCTATTAGGACAGGCGCCACCTACGAGCAGTACTTC. Its protein is CSAIRTGATYEQYF.

This chain joins TRBV12-3 or TRBV12-4 and TRBJ1-4; 7 nucleotides align to TRBD1. The CDR3 runs to 18 residues. V dropped 6 bases and J dropped 4; count of bases not matched to a gene: 17. CDR3 protein: CASRLAVQGSALNEKLFF. The DNA of the CDR3 is TGTGCCAGCAGACTGGCCGTACAGGGGTCCGCACTTAATGAAAAACTGTTTTTT.

V and J are TRBV24-1 and TRBJ2-1; TRBD1 aligns across 8 bases. CDR3 length: 16 residues. Germline-derived CDR1 and CDR2 are KGHDR and SFDVKD. The V segment lost 2 bases and the J segment 3 bases; nucleotides outside the gene matches: 5. In nucleotides, the CDR3 is TGTGCCACCAGTGATTACGGGACAGGTAACTACAATGAGCAGTTCTTC. Amino acids: CATSDYGTGNYNEQFF.

The V and J genes are TRBV20-1 and TRBJ2-2; D ambiguous. The CDR3 length is 11 residues. CDR1 and CDR2 from the germline V gene are DFQATT and SNEGSKA (reference sequence). V lost 6 bases, J lost 4 bases, and 6 bases lay in between. CDR3 DNA: TGCAGTGCCTCCTCCACCGGGGAGCTGTTTTTT. It translates to CSASSTGELFF.

The chain has TRBV20-1 and TRBJ2-1; D not resolved. Looked up from germline, CDR1 is DFQATT and CDR2 is SNEGSKA (reference sequence). This CDR3 has 14 residues. V gave up 1 base and J gave up 10 bases, with 17 bases separating them. The CDR3 here is CSARGSLLYLEQFF. In DNA form, the CDR3 reads TGCAGTGCTAGAGGGTCACTCCTCTACTTGGAGCAGTTCTTC.

Comments on this clonotype: One base away lies a much larger clone, so this may be a sequencing read error. V is TRBV24-1 and J is TRBJ2-5; D unresolved. The J call may be in error: the DNA end matches TRBJ2-7 better. CDR1 is KGHDR, CDR2 SFDVKD, per germline. This CDR3 is 13 amino acids long. Here the CDR3 DNA reads TGTGCCACCAGTGATTCCCCCAGCTACGAGCAGTACTTC. Translated, it gives CATSDSPSYEQYF.

The sample holds a few counts of this clonotype. The chain combines TRBV7-9 with TRBJ2-1, with D hard to call. CDR3 size: 13 residues. The germline V and J ends were trimmed by 5 bases and 5 bases, with 10 bases remaining between them. The germline V gene encodes CDR1 SEHNR and CDR2 FQNEAQ (reference sequence). The CDR3 loop reads CASSLLGHNEQFF. CDR3 nucleotide sequence: TGTGCCAGCAGCCTACTTGGACACAATGAGCAGTTCTTC. Filled out from reference TRBV7-9 and TRBJ2-1, the complete variable domain reads DTGVSQNPRHKITKRGQNVTFRCDPISEHNRLYWYRQTLGQGPEFLTYFQNEAQLEKSRLLSDRFSAERPKGSFSTLEIQRTEQGDSAMYLCASSLLGHNEQFFGPGTRLTVL.

The chain couples TRBV4-1 to TRBJ1-1, with TRBD1 matching 10 bases. Germline-derived CDR1 and CDR2 are MGHRA and YSYEKL. The CDR3 consists of 20 residues. After removal of 1 base from V and 0 bases from J, the junction contained 14 bases not matched to a gene. CDR3 sequence reads: CASSQGPLRDRGSMNTEAFF. CDR3 DNA sequence: TGCGCCAGCAGCCAAGGACCACTTAGGGACAGGGGATCTATGAACACTGAAGCTTTCTTT.

In its sample, this clonotype was seen a few times. The chain has TRBV12-3 or TRBV12-4 and TRBJ2-4; 10 nucleotides line up with TRBD2. Near its end, the DNA agrees better with TRBJ2-7, so the J call may be wrong. This CDR3 is built from 16 residues. The CDR3 DNA sequence: TGTGCCAGCAGTTTACTAGCGGGGGATCCTGACTACGAGCAGTACTTC. Translating gives CASSLLAGDPDYEQYF.

This clonotype was picked up a small number of times. The chain uses TRBV7-9 and TRBJ2-5; 7 nucleotides line up with TRBD1. The ends lost 5 bases at V and 11 bases at J; junction bases unmatched: 11. Germline CDR1 is SEHNR and CDR2 is FQNEAQ (reference sequence). The CDR3 spans 13 residues. CDR3 in amino acids: CASSIRTGDWQYF. The CDR3 DNA is TGTGCCAGCAGCATCCGGACAGGTGACTGGCAGTACTTC.

The chain has TRBV20-1 and TRBJ2-2; D is undetermined. Germline CDR1 reads DFQATT; CDR2 reads SNEGSKA (reference sequence). V lost 5 bases and J 0 bases, leaving 7 bases between the germline ends. This CDR3 is 13 amino acids long. CDR3 bases: TGCAGTGCTTGGCCCCCGAACACCGGGGAGCTGTTTTTT. Its translation is CSAWPPNTGELFF.

This clonotype appeared a single time. A read error may explain this, as a much larger clone is one base away. The chain couples TRBV6-6 to TRBJ2-3; 10 bases map to TRBD2. The germline CDR1 and CDR2 sequences are MNHNY and SVGAGI (reference sequence). J gave up 4 bases and V 5 bases, and 9 bases lay outside the gene matches. This CDR3 spans 16 amino acids. CDR3 residues: CASSRLAGELSDTQYF. The CDR3 DNA reads as TGTGCCAGCAGTCGGCTAGCGGGAGAACTCTCAGATACGCAGTATTTT.

The chain is built from TRBV19 and TRBJ2-4; TRBD1 or TRBD2 may be the D gene (7 bases each). Germline loops: CDR1 LNHDA, CDR2 SQIVND (reference sequence). The CDR3 has 20 amino acids. Trimming took off 4 bases at V and 0 bases at J, with 25 bases between the two ends. For the CDR3, the DNA is TGTGCCAGTAGTAAAAGCGGGACAGTCCAGGGCCTCTTAGCCAAAAACATTCAGTACTTC. This sequence encodes CASSKSGTVQGLLAKNIQYF.